Listed here are 15 T cell receptor beta chains from one sample, sequenced in a study of vaccination effects on CD4 cells after COVID-19. Before sequencing took place, the ViraFEST assay used viral peptide pools to expand antigen-specific CD4+ T cells. Subsequent to 10 days of culture, CD4+ T cells were isolated. Of the BNT162b2 and mRNA-1273 vaccines, participants received two doses of one or the other. Which antigens these TCRs recognize remains unknown. Profiled with immunoSEQ multiplex PCR; TCRdb holds only in-frame clones, not every one. The table includes tens of thousands of clones, 81% detected once. The specimen was CD4+ T cells from PBMCs cultured with HCoV-229E spike peptides, collected after COVID-19 vaccination. Receptors were obtained from a human donor who received a COVID-19 vaccine.

This clone was recorded only once. This chain joins TRBV21-1 and TRBJ2-7; the table calls TRBD1, which could not be checked here. TRBV21-1 is annotated as a pseudogene. This CDR3 region has 14 residues. Written as DNA, the CDR3 is TGTGCCGGCTGGGGGACAGGGGGCCAATACGAGCAGTACGTC. This sequence encodes CAGWGTGGQYEQYV.

The chain has TRBV10-3 and TRBJ2-7; D unclear. The CDR3 totals 12 residues. Germline V gene data show CDR1 as ENHRY and CDR2 as SYGVKD. The V gene lost 6 bases and the J gene lost 3 bases, with 9 bases spanning the gap. The CDR3 sequence is CAIRLHRYEQYV. The CDR3 DNA reads as TGTGCCATCAGATTACACCGCTACGAGCAGTACGTC.

The chain combines TRBV11-1 with TRBJ2-5, with no clear D. Trimming stripped 0 bases from V and 4 bases from J, with 9 bases between. The V gene's germline CDR1 is SGHAT and CDR2 FQDESV (reference sequence). This CDR3 contains 14 residues. This chain's CDR3 is CASSLASRSETQYF. In DNA form, the CDR3 reads TGTGCCAGCAGCTTAGCAAGCAGGTCAGAGACCCAGTACTTC. Combining the CDR3 with reference TRBV11-1 and TRBJ2-5 gives the whole variable domain EAEVAQSPRYKITEKSQAVAFWCDPISGHATLYWYRQILGQGPELLVQFQDESVVDDSQLPKDRFSAERLKGVDSTLKIQPAELGDSAMYLCASSLASRSETQYFGPGTRLLVL.

The DNA for the CDR3 is TGTGCCAGCAGCCCCTATGGGGAGGGAAACACCATATATTTT. This translates into CASSPYGEGNTIYF. The chain couples TRBV9 to TRBJ1-3; D gene ambiguous. Germline CDR1 and CDR2: SGDLS and YYNGEE. Trimming pared 4 bases from V and 4 bases from J, leaving 12 bases between. The CDR3 covers 14 residues.

In its sample, this clone was seen once. The V gene is TRBV5-6, the J gene TRBJ2-3, with D maybe TRBD2 (5 bases). CDR3 length: 14 amino acids. Germline lookup yields CDR1 SGHDT and CDR2 YYEEEE. The V end was cut by 2 bases, the J end by 3 bases, with 10 bases between. CDR3 nucleotides: TGTGCCAGCAGCTTCCTCACGGGGACAGATACGCAGTATTTT. Translated: CASSFLTGTDTQYF.

This clone was observed a single time. The rearrangement uses TRBV19 and TRBJ1-2; no clear D gene. Trimming pared 4 bases from V and 5 bases from J, leaving 20 bases between. This CDR3 comprises 16 residues. Per the germline V gene, CDR1 is LNHDA and CDR2 is SQIVND (reference sequence). The CDR3 region has the DNA TGTGCCAGTAGTACCCTAGGCAGATCCCTCGGGTATGGCTACACCTTC. It encodes CASSTLGRSLGYGYTF. The full variable domain, in which reference TRBV19 and TRBJ1-2 provide the parts outside the CDR3, is DGGITQSPKYLFRKEGQNVTLSCEQNLNHDAMYWYRQDPGQGLRLIYYSQIVNDFQKGDIAEGYSVSREKKESFPLTVTSAQKNPTAFYLCASSTLGRSLGYGYTFGSGTRLTVV.

The chain employs TRBV7-7 and TRBJ2-2; 9 bases line up with TRBD2. Looked up from germline, CDR1 is SSHAT and CDR2 is FNYEAQ (reference sequence). The CDR3 runs 16 residues. The J segment lost 6 bases and the V segment lost 1 base, leaving 6 bases of the junction unmatched. CDR3 nucleotide sequence: TGTGCCAGCAGCTTAGGAGCGGGGGGTCGGGCCGGGGAGCTGTTTTTT. This codes for CASSLGAGGRAGELFF.

V gene TRBV28 combines with J gene TRBJ1-3; D remains ambiguous. Germline V CDR1 and CDR2: MDHEN, SYDVKM. V gave up 5 bases and J gave up 0 bases, with 8 bases separating them. The CDR3 spans 14 residues. In DNA, the CDR3 is TGTGCCAGCAGTGTGATTAACTCTGGAAACACCATATATTTT. Its translation: CASSVINSGNTIYF.

The V and J genes are TRBV19 and TRBJ1-1; a weak D match, TRBD1 (6 bases). The CDR3 is made up of 12 amino acids. V was cut by 6 bases and J by 6 bases, with 11 bases left in between. Germline values: CDR1 LNHDA, CDR2 SQIVND (reference sequence). The CDR3 bases are TGTGCCAGTAGGAACAGGGCTCCTGAAGCTTTCTTT. This gives the protein CASRNRAPEAFF.

This clone was seen more than once but under ten times. The chain recombines TRBV5-1 with TRBJ2-3; tentative D call: TRBD2 (5 bases). Trimming shortened V by 0 bases and J by 4 bases, and 15 bases separated the two germline ends. The CDR3 extends over 16 amino acids. CDR1 and CDR2 from the germline V gene are SGHRS and YFSETQ. The CDR3 loop is CASSLALSGSADTQYF. The CDR3 region has the DNA TGCGCCAGCAGCTTGGCGTTGTCTGGGAGCGCAGATACGCAGTATTTT.

The rearrangement joins TRBV28 to TRBJ2-3; possible D gene TRBD1, 5 bases. Per germline, CDR1 MDHEN and CDR2 SYDVKM. The V end was cut by 2 bases, the J end by 3 bases, with 15 bases between. CDR3 length: 16 amino acids. The DNA of the CDR3 is TGTGCCAGCAGTTTAGGATGGCAGGGCGCAACAGATACGCAGTATTTT. This translates into CASSLGWQGATDTQYF.

This sequence joins TRBV18 and TRBJ2-2, with TRBD1 identical over 9 bases. Unmatched junction bases numbered 3, after V lost 3 bases and J lost 1 base. CDR3 length: 16 amino acids. Germline CDR1 reads KGHSH; CDR2 reads LQKENI. CDR3 sequence: CASSPQTGGNTGELFF. CDR3 sequence (DNA): TGTGCCAGCTCACCTCAGACAGGGGGGAACACCGGGGAGCTGTTTTTT.

This clone has just one count. This chain uses TRBV7-9 with TRBJ1-4, with 10 bases that match TRBD1. CDR1 and CDR2 (germline): SEHNR, FQNEAQ (reference sequence). The CDR3 consists of 14 residues. Losses at the gene ends were 5 bases for V and 5 bases for J; bases not matched to a gene: 2. CDR3 in DNA: TGTGCCAGCAGCCGGGGACAGGGGAATGAAAAACTGTTTTTT. Residues: CASSRGQGNEKLFF.

In DNA, the CDR3 is TGTGCCAGCAAGATCTCCGGGGCAAGCTACTCTGGGGCCAACGTCCTGACTTTC. This gives the protein CASKISGASYSGANVLTF. The V call is TRBV2, the J call TRBJ2-6; perhaps D is TRBD1 or TRBD2 (5 bases each). The V end lost 7 bases, the J end lost 0 bases, and 19 bases lay between the germline ends. The V gene's germline CDR1 is SNHLY and CDR2 FYNNEI. The CDR3 loop spans 18 amino acids.

This clone was recorded a few times. The chain uses TRBV4-1 and TRBJ1-5; the D gene is possibly TRBD1 (5 bases). Germline CDR1 MGHRA, CDR2 YSYEKL. V dropped 3 bases and J dropped 10 bases, with 16 bases sitting between them. The CDR3 is made up of 14 amino acids. The CDR3 sequence is CASSQSTAEKPQHF. The CDR3 coding sequence is TGCGCCAGCAGCCAGTCGACAGCGGAAAAACCCCAGCATTTT.